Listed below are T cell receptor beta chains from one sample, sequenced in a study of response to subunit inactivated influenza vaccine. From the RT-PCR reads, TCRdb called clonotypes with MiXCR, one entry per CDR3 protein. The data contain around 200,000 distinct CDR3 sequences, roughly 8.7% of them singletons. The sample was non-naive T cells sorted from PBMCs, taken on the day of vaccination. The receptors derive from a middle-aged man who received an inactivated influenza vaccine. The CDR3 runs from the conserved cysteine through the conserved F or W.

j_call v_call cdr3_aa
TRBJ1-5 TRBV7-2 CASSLMDGGRNQPQHF
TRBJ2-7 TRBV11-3 CASSLEWGNEQYF
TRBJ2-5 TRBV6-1 CASSLFSGEGQETQYF
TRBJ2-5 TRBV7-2 CASSLVSRETQYF
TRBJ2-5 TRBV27 CASSRQGAQETQYF
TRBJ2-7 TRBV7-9 CASSLMTSAYEQYF
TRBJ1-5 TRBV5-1 CASSWGGGNQPQHF
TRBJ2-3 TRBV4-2 CASSHDTGADTQYF
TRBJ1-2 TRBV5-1 CASSPETEGRVYGYTF
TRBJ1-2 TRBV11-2 CASSFRSFSPSRRYGYTF
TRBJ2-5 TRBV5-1 CASSTGTGPYQETQYF
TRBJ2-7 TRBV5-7 CASRVAGGPNEQYF
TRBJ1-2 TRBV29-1 CSVVVRSNYGYTF
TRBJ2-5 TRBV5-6 CASSLGLAGHGPLQETQYF
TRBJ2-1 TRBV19 CATLAGGHNEQFF
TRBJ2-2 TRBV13 CASSTRLGGEYTGELFF